The 8 T cell receptor beta chains reported below all come from one sample, sequenced in a study of cytomegalovirus exposure and HLA in healthy donors. PCR amplification relied on 60 Vbeta primers (plus 13 Jbeta primers). Data came from immunoSEQ multiplex PCR; TCRdb stores just in-frame clones and leaves some out. This table holds roughly 100,000 clones, roughly four fifths found once. Sequenced material: PBMCs. The receptors here all came from a woman aged 50 to 60 in good health and CMV-seropositive.

The chain is built from TRBV6-5 and TRBJ1-2; D is possibly TRBD1 (5 bases). CDR1 and CDR2 (germline): MNHEY, SVGAGI. The CDR3 sequence is 15 residues long. Trimming left V 4 bases short and J 1 base short, with 13 bases between. The CDR3 region has the DNA TGTGCCAGCAGTTCGACAGCCGGGGGTAACTATGGCTACACCTTC. This codes for CASSSTAGGNYGYTF.

The chain combines TRBV7-2 with TRBJ1-5; 9 bases map to TRBD1. Germline CDR1 is SGHTA and CDR2 is FQGNSA. The J segment lost 6 bases and the V segment lost 4 bases, leaving 4 bases of the junction unmatched. The CDR3 spans 14 residues. The chain's CDR3 is CASSSRTGVQPQHF. The CDR3 bases are TGTGCCAGCAGCTCCAGGACAGGGGTTCAGCCCCAGCATTTT.

The chain carries TRBV25-1 and TRBJ1-1; 8 positions agree with TRBD1. Per the germline V gene, CDR1 is MGHDK and CDR2 is SYGVNS. V dropped 4 bases and J dropped 1; count of bases not matched to a gene: 5. The CDR3 runs to 15 residues. CDR3 loop: CASSGTGGPNTEAFF. The DNA for the CDR3 is TGTGCCAGCAGTGGTACAGGGGGACCGAACACTGAAGCTTTCTTT. Filled out from reference TRBV25-1 and TRBJ1-1, the complete variable domain reads EADIYQTPRYLVIGTGKKITLECSQTMGHDKMYWYQQDPGMELHLIHYSYGVNSTEKGDLSSESTVSRIRTEHFPLTLESARPSHTSQYLCASSGTGGPNTEAFFGQGTRLTVV.

V is TRBV30 and J is TRBJ1-3; the D is unclear. Germline V gene data show CDR1 as GTSNPN and CDR2 as SVGIG (reference sequence). V was pared by 1 base and J by 3 bases, with 13 bases between. The CDR3 extends over 15 amino acids. The chain's CDR3 is CAWSAQDSIGNTIYF. DNA of the CDR3: TGTGCCTGGAGTGCCCAGGATAGTATTGGAAACACCATATATTTT.

The chain joins TRBV27 to TRBJ2-1; TRBD2 aligns across 7 bases. Germline V lookup: CDR1 MNHEY, CDR2 SMNVEV (reference sequence). The CDR3 totals 16 residues. J lost 6 bases, V lost 4 bases, and 12 bases had no gene match. The CDR3 DNA reads TGTGCCAGCAGTTCCCCTTGGGGGGGGAATGGCAATGAGCAGTTCTTC. As protein: CASSSPWGGNGNEQFF.

The chain links TRBV4-3 to TRBJ2-5; 8 bases line up with TRBD2. This CDR3 has 15 residues. Germline V CDR1 and CDR2: LGHNA, YSLEER. The V gene end was trimmed by 0 bases and the J gene end by 5 bases; junction bases not matched to a gene: 5. The CDR3 is CASSQDRGGDETQYF. DNA for the CDR3: TGCGCCAGCAGCCAAGATCGGGGGGGCGATGAGACCCAGTACTTC.

The chain couples TRBV4-2 to TRBJ2-2, with D perhaps TRBD1 (6 bases). Per germline, CDR1 LGHNA and CDR2 YNFKEQ. The CDR3 spans 19 residues. V was shortened by 0 bases and J by 2 bases, with 19 bases between the two germline ends. The CDR3 is CASSQDSQGSLYNTGELFF. The CDR3 DNA follows: TGTGCCAGCAGCCAAGATTCCCAGGGGTCCCTTTACAACACCGGGGAGCTGTTTTTT.

Concerning this clone: Other DNA sequences in the sample encode the same CDR3. The rearrangement joins TRBV4-2 to TRBJ1-1; D call uncertain. There are 15 residues in the CDR3. Trimming cost V 3 bases and J 1 base, with 12 bases left between them. Germline CDR1 reads LGHNA; CDR2 reads YNFKEQ. Here the CDR3 reads CASSQGIRENTEAFF. Written as DNA, the CDR3 is TGTGCCAGCAGCCAGGGCATACGGGAGAACACTGAAGCTTTCTTT.